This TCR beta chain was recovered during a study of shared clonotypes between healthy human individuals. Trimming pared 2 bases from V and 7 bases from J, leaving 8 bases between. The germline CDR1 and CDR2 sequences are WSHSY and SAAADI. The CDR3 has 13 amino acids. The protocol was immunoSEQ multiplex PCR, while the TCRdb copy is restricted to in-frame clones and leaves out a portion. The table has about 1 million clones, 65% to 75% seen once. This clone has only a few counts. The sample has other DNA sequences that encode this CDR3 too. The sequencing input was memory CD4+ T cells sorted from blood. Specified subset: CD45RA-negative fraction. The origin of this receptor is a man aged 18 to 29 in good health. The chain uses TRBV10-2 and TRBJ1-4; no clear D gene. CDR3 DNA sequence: TGCGCCAGCAGTGAGGGAGGAGGTGAAAAACTGTTTTTT. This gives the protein CASSEGGGEKLFF.